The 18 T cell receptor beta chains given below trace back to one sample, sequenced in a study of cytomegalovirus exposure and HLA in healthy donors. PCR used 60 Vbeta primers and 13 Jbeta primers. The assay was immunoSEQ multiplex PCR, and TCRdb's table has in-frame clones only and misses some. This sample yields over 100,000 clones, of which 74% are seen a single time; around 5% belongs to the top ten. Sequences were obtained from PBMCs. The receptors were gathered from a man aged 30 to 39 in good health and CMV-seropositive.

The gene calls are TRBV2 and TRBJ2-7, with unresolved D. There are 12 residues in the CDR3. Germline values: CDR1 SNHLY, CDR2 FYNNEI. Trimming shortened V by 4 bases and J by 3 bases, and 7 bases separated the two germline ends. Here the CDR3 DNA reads TGTGCCAGCAGTGCTGGCAGCTACGAGCAGTACTTC. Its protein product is CASSAGSYEQYF. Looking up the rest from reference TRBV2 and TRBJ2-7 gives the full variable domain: EPEVTQTPSHQVTQMGQEVILRCVPISNHLYFYWYRQILGQKVEFLVSFYNNEISEKSEIFDDQFSVERPDGSNFTLKIRSTKLEDSAMYFCASSAGSYEQYFGPGTRLTVT.

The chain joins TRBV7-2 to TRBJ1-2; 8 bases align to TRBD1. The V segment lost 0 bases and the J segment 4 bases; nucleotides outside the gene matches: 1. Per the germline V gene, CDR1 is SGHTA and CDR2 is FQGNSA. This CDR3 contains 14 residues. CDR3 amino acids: CASSLAQGAYGYTF. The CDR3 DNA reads TGTGCCAGCAGCTTAGCCCAGGGGGCCTATGGCTACACCTTC.

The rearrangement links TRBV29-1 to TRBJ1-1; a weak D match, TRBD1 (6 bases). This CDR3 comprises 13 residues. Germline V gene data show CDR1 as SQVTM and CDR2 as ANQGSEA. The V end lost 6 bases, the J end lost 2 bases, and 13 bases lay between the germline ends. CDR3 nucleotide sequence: TGCAGCGTCCTCAGACAGGCCAACACTGAAGCTTTCTTT. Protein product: CSVLRQANTEAFF.

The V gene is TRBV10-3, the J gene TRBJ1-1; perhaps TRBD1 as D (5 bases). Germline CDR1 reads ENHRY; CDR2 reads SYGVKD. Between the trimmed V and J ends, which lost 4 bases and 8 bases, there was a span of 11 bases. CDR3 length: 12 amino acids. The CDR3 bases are TGTGCCATCAGTGGGGGCTCCGCCGAAGCTTTCTTT. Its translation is CAISGGSAEAFF.

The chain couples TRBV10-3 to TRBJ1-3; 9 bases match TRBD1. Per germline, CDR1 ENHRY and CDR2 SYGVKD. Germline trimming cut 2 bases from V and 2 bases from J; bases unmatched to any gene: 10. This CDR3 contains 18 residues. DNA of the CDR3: TGTGCCATCAGTGAGCTCGGACAGGGGATAGAACCTGGAAACACCATATATTTT. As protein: CAISELGQGIEPGNTIYF.

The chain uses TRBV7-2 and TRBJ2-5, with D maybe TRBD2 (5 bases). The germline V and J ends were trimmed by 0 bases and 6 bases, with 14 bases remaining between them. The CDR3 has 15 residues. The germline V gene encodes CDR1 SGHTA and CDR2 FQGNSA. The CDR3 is CASSLAVSGYQTQYF. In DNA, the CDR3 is TGTGCCAGCAGCTTAGCGGTCAGCGGCTACCAGACCCAGTACTTC. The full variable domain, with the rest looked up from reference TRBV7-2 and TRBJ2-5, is GAGVSQSPSNKVTEKGKDVELRCDPISGHTALYWYRQSLGQGLEFLIYFQGNSAPDKSGLPSDRFSAERTGGSVSTLTIQRTQQEDSAVYLCASSLAVSGYQTQYFGPGTRLLVL.

In DNA form, the CDR3 reads TGTGCCAGCAGCTTGGGACAGGGGGCTGCTTACGAGCAGTACTTC. Encoded protein: CASSLGQGAAYEQYF. The V and J genes are TRBV13 and TRBJ2-7; 12 nucleotides match TRBD1. With V trimmed by 3 bases and J by 4 bases, 4 bases remained unmatched. Looked up from germline, CDR1 is PRHDT and CDR2 is FYEKMQ (reference sequence). This CDR3 comprises 15 residues.

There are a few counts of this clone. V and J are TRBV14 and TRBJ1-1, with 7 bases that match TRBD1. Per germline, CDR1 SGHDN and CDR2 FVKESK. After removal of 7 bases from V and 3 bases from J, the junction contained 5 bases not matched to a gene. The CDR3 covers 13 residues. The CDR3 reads CASIDRADTEAFF. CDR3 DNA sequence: TGTGCCAGCATTGACAGGGCGGACACTGAAGCTTTCTTT.

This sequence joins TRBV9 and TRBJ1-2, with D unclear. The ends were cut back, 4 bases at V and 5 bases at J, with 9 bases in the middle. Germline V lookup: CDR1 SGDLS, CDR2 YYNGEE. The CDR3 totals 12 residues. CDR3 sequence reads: CASSRSGYGYTF. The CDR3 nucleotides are TGTGCCAGCAGCCGATCGGGATATGGCTACACCTTC.

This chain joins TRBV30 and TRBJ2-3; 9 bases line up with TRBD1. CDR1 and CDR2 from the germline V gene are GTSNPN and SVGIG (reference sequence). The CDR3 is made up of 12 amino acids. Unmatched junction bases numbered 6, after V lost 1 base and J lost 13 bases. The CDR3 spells CAWSGGQGRKYF. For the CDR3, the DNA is TGTGCCTGGAGTGGAGGACAGGGGAGAAAGTATTTT.

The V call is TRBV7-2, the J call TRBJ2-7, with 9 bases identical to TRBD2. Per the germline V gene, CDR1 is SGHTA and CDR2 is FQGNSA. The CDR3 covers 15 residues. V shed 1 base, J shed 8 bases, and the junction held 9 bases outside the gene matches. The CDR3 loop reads CASSLGVHGLAKQYF. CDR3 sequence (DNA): TGTGCCAGCAGCTTAGGGGTCCACGGACTAGCGAAGCAGTACTTC.

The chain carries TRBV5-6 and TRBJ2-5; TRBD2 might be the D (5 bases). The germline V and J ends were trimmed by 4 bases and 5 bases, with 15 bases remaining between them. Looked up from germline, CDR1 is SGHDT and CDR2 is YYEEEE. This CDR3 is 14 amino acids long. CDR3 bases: TGTGCCAGCAGCCCCGGCCCGGGGATCGAGACCCAGTACTTC. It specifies CASSPGPGIETQYF.

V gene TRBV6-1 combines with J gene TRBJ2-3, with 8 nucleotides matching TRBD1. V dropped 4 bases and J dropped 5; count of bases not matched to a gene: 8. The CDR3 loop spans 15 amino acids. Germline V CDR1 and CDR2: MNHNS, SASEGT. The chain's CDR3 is CASSGPAGGGDTQYF. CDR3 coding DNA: TGTGCCAGCAGTGGACCCGCAGGGGGCGGAGATACGCAGTATTTT.

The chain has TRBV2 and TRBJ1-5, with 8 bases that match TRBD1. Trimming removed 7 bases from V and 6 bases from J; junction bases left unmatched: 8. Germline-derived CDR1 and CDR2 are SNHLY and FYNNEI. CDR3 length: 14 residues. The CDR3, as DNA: TGTGCCAGCACCATGACAGGGGCGAGTCAGCCCCAGCATTTT. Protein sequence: CASTMTGASQPQHF.

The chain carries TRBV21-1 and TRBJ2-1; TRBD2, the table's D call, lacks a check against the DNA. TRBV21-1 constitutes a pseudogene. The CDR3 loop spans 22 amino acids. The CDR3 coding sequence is TGTGCCAGCAGCTTTCAGGGATGCCGTGGTAGCGGGGGCAACCACTCCTACAATGAGCAGTTCTTC. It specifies CASSFQGCRGSGGNHSYNEQFF.

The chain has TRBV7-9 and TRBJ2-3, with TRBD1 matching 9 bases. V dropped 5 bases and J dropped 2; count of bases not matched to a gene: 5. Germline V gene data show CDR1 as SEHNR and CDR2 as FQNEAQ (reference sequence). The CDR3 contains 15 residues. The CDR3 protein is CASSTRTGVTDTQYF. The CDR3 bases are TGTGCCAGCAGCACCCGGACAGGGGTCACAGATACGCAGTATTTT.

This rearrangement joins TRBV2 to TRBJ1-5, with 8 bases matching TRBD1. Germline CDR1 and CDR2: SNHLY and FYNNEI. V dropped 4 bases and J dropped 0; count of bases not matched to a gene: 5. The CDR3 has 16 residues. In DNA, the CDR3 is TGTGCCAGCAGTGGACAGGGGCGGCGTAGCAATCAGCCCCAGCATTTT. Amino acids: CASSGQGRRSNQPQHF.

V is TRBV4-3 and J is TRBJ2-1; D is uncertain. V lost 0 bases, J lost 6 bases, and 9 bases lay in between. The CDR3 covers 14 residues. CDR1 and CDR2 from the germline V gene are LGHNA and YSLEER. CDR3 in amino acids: CASSQDPPSNEQFF. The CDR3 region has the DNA TGCGCCAGCAGCCAAGATCCCCCCAGCAATGAGCAGTTCTTC.